Presented here are 15 T cell receptor beta chains from one specimen sequenced in a study of blood T cell repertoires in COVID-19 (dated by TCRdb to between 2020 and 2021). Libraries came from the immunoSEQ multiplex PCR assay. In its TCRdb copy, this immuneACCESS table keeps in-frame sequences only and misses some clones. Where compared with another copy, unresolved V genes explain less than half of these, and the others have no known cause. This sample lists approximately 99,000 clones; around 88% were detected once. Clones ranked in the top ten supply roughly 2% of the sample. Sequenced input: peripheral blood. These receptors were taken from a man in his fifties with COVID-19, enrolled during active disease.

J is TRBJ1-2 and V is TRBV5-1, with a possible D match to TRBD1 (6 bases). V lost 2 bases and J lost 4, with 18 bases in between. The CDR3 length is 16 residues. Germline loops: CDR1 SGHRS, CDR2 YFSETQ. This chain's CDR3 is CASSLDGGGQLYGYTF. The CDR3 nucleotides read TGCGCCAGCAGCTTAGACGGTGGAGGACAGCTCTATGGCTACACCTTC.

The chain employs TRBV4-1 and TRBJ1-5; possible D gene TRBD1, 6 bases. The V and J ends lost 4 bases and 5 bases respectively, with 15 bases between them. The CDR3 extends over 15 amino acids. The germline V gene has CDR1 MGHRA and CDR2 YSYEKL. CDR3 sequence: CASSPRRAGDQPQHF. For the CDR3, the DNA is TGCGCCAGCAGCCCTAGGCGGGCAGGGGATCAGCCCCAGCATTTT.

The CDR3 region is CASSFPDISRTGDEQYF. CDR3 DNA sequence: TGTGCCAGCTCATTTCCGGACATATCGAGAACAGGGGACGAGCAGTACTTC. The chain couples TRBV18 to TRBJ2-7, with TRBD1 matching over 7 bases. This CDR3 has 17 residues. Germline values: CDR1 KGHSH, CDR2 LQKENI. With 5 bases clipped from V and 5 bases from J, the junction kept 18 bases outside the gene matches.

The genes are TRBV7-9 and TRBJ2-2, with D possibly being TRBD1 (6 bases). CDR1 SEHNR and CDR2 FQNEAQ come from the germline V gene (reference sequence). V gave up 5 bases and J gave up 0 bases, with 16 bases separating them. This CDR3 comprises 17 residues. The CDR3 DNA reads TGTGCCAGCAGCCCCTCGCGGACAGACCCGAACACCGGGGAGCTGTTTTTT. It specifies CASSPSRTDPNTGELFF.

V gene TRBV6-5 combines with J gene TRBJ1-1; D gene unclear. This CDR3 has 15 amino acids. Germline values: CDR1 MNHEY, CDR2 SVGAGI. The germline V and J ends were trimmed by 10 bases and 0 bases, with 18 bases remaining between them. The CDR3: CATVSRGGLNTEAFF. The CDR3 DNA reads as TGTGCCACCGTCTCCCGAGGCGGTCTGAACACTGAAGCTTTCTTT.

V is TRBV18 and J is TRBJ1-5, with 7 bases identical to TRBD1. The CDR3 totals 13 residues. Trimming cost V 3 bases and J 6 bases; bases outside gene matches: 2. Germline V gene lookup returns CDR1 KGHSH and CDR2 LQKENI. The CDR3 region is CASSPTGVQPQHF. For the CDR3, the DNA is TGTGCCAGCTCACCTACAGGGGTTCAGCCCCAGCATTTT. Drawing the rest from reference TRBV18 and TRBJ1-5, the complete variable domain is NAGVMQNPRHLVRRRGQEARLRCSPMKGHSHVYWYRQLPEEGLKFMVYLQKENIIDESGMPKERFSAEFPKEGPSILRIQQVVRGDSAAYFCASSPTGVQPQHFGDGTRLSIL.

This clone was seen once. CDR3 nucleotide sequence: TGTGCCAGCAGTTTAGGCAGGGTGACCTACGAGCAGTACTTC. It encodes CASSLGRVTYEQYF. The V and J genes are TRBV28 and TRBJ2-7; maybe TRBD1 (5 bases). Trimming removed 2 bases from V and 2 bases from J, with 10 bases in between. The CDR3 sequence is 14 residues long. Germline V lookup: CDR1 MDHEN, CDR2 SYDVKM.

The genes are TRBV18 and TRBJ1-1; D gene unclear. Germline assignment: CDR1 KGHSH and CDR2 LQKENI. The CDR3 length is 13 residues. Trimming took off 3 bases at V and 1 base at J, with 6 bases between the two ends. CDR3 nucleotides: TGTGCCAGCTCACCCGCAGAGAACACTGAAGCTTTCTTT. Protein product: CASSPAENTEAFF.

The chain carries TRBV7-2 and TRBJ1-4; D is possibly TRBD1 (6 bases). Per the germline V gene, CDR1 is SGHTA and CDR2 is FQGNSA. V was clipped by 5 bases and J by 5 bases, with 24 bases between them. The CDR3 extends over 18 amino acids. CDR3 sequence reads: CASSRGYRSRGRNEKLFF. The CDR3 coding sequence is TGTGCCAGCAGCAGAGGGTACCGTTCCAGGGGCCGAAATGAAAAACTGTTTTTT.

This clone appeared a single time. The chain couples TRBV5-1 to TRBJ2-1, with 8 bases lining up with TRBD2. Germline-derived CDR1 and CDR2 are SGHRS and YFSETQ. V lost 7 bases to trimming and J lost 4 bases; unmatched junction nucleotides: 10. The CDR3 length is 15 residues. This CDR3 reads CASCDLTGGYNEQFF. The CDR3 nucleotides are TGCGCCAGCTGTGATCTAACGGGGGGGTACAATGAGCAGTTCTTC.

The V and J genes are TRBV3-1 (or the pseudogene TRBV3-2) and TRBJ1-2; D gene ambiguous. V lost 0 bases and J lost 6, with 23 bases in between. Germline assignment: CDR1 LGHDT and CDR2 YNNKEL (reference sequence). The CDR3 has 18 amino acids. The CDR3 spells CASSQEGAWARPSDGYTF. For the CDR3, the DNA is TGTGCCAGCAGCCAAGAAGGCGCCTGGGCCCGGCCCTCGGATGGCTACACCTTC.

The chain couples TRBV6-6 to TRBJ1-2; 10 bases are a match to TRBD1. Germline CDR1 reads MNHNY; CDR2 reads SVGAGI (reference sequence). CDR3 length: 15 amino acids. Trimming at V came to 0 bases and at J to 3 bases, leaving 1 base not matched to a gene. CDR3 residues: CASSYSDRGYYGYTF. In DNA form, the CDR3 reads TGTGCCAGCAGTTACTCGGACAGGGGGTACTATGGCTACACCTTC.

The chain carries TRBV3-1 (or the pseudogene TRBV3-2) and TRBJ1-6; a weak D match, TRBD1 (5 bases). The CDR3 has 18 amino acids. The germline gives CDR1 LGHDT, CDR2 YNNKEL (reference sequence). Trimming shortened V by 0 bases and J by 4 bases, and 16 bases separated the two germline ends. The CDR3 coding sequence is TGTGCCAGCAGCCAAGATTTGGCGGGACGCCGGTATAATTCACCCCTCCACTTT. As protein: CASSQDLAGRRYNSPLHF.

The chain is built from TRBV9 and TRBJ1-1; TRBD1 is a possible D gene (6 bases). The CDR3 loop spans 14 amino acids. Trimming took off 3 bases at V and 3 bases at J, with 12 bases between the two ends. Germline-derived CDR1 and CDR2 are SGDLS and YYNGEE. The CDR3, as DNA: TGTGCCAGCAGCGACATCAGGGGAGACACTGAAGCTTTCTTT. This translates into CASSDIRGDTEAFF.

Only one count was recorded for this clone. This rearrangement joins TRBV7-2 to TRBJ1-1; D possibly corresponds to TRBD1 (6 bases). The V end was cut by 5 bases, the J end by 2 bases, with 12 bases between. Germline CDR1 SGHTA, CDR2 FQGNSA. The CDR3 has 14 residues. This chain's CDR3 is CASSPGHANTEAFF. CDR3 in DNA: TGTGCCAGCAGCCCGGGACACGCAAACACTGAAGCTTTCTTT.